The clone carrying this TCR beta chain was seen at least ten times. CDR3 length: 11 amino acids. With 4 bases removed from V and 7 bases from J, the gap between germline ends came to 8 bases. Per germline, CDR1 SGHTA and CDR2 FQGNSA. The data stem from a study of read filtering for tumor transcriptome and immune sequencing. From roughly 400 ng of RNA, a library with molecular barcoded alpha/delta and beta/gamma adaptors was made. TCRdb re-derived calls from the reads in MiXCR, one entry per CDR3 protein. The table lists tens of thousands of distinct CDR3 sequences, around a fifth of them singletons. V gene TRBV7-2 combines with J gene TRBJ2-7; no firm D call. Sample: a population of CD138-negative cells sorted from bone marrow. The clonotype originates from a donor at least 40 years old with multiple myeloma. The DNA for the CDR3 is TGTGCCAGCAGCTCCTTGGGGGAGCAGTACTTC. Protein sequence: CASSSLGEQYF.